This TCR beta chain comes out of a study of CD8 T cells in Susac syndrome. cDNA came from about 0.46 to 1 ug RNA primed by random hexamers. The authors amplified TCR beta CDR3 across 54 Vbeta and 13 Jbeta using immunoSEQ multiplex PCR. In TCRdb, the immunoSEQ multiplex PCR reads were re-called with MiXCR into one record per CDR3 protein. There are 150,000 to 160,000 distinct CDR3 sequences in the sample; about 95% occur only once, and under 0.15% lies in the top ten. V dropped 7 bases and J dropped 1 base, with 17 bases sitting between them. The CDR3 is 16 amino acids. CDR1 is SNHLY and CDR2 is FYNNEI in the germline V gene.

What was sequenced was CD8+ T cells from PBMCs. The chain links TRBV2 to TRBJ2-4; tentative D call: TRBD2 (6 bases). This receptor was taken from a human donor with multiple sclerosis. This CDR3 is CASTTLWGEAKNIQYF. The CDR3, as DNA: TGTGCCAGCACCACCCTCTGGGGGGAGGCCAAAAACATTCAGTACTTC.